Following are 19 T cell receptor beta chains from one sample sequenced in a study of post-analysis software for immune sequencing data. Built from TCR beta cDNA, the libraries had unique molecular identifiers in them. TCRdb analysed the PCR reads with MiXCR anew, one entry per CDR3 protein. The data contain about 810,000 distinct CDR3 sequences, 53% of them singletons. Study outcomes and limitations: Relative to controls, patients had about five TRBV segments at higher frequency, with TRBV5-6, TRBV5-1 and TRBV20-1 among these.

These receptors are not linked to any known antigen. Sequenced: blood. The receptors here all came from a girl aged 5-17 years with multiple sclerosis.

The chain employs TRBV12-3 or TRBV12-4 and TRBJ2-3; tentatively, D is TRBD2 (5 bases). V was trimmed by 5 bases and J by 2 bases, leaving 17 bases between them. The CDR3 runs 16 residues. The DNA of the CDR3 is TGTGCCAGCAGTCCCGGGGTGGGAGTCCTCACAGATACGCAGTATTTT. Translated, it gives CASSPGVGVLTDTQYF.

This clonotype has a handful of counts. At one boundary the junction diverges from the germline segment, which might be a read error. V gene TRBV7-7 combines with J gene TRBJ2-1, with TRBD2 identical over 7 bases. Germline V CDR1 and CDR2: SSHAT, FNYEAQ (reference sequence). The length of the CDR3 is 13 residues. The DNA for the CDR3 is TGTGCTAGCAGCTTAGGGACTACGGGGGAGCAGTTCTTC. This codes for CASSLGTTGEQFF.

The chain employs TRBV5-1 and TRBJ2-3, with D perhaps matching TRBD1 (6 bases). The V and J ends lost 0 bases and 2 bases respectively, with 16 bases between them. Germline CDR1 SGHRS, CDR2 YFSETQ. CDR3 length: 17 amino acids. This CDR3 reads CASSLGRTAPNTDTQYF. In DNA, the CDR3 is TGCGCCAGCAGCTTGGGACGGACAGCACCGAACACAGATACGCAGTATTTT. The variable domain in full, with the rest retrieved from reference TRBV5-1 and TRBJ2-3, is KAGVTQTPRYLIKTRGQQVTLSCSPISGHRSVSWYQQTPGQGLQFLFEYFSETQRNKGNFPGRFSGRQFSNSRSEMNVSTLELGDSALYLCASSLGRTAPNTDTQYFGPGTRLTVL.

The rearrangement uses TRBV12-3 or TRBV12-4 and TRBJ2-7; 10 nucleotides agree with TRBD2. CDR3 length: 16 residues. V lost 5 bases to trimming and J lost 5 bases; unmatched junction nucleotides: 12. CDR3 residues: CASSPGPIAGGNEQYF. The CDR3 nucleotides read TGTGCCAGCAGTCCGGGGCCCATAGCGGGAGGAAACGAGCAGTACTTC.

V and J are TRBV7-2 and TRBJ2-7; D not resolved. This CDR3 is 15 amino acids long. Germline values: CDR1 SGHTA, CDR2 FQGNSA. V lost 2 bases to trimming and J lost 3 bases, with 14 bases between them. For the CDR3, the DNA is TGTGCCAGCAGCTTAAAGGTGGCTAGGCTCTACGAGCAGTACTTC. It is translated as CASSLKVARLYEQYF.

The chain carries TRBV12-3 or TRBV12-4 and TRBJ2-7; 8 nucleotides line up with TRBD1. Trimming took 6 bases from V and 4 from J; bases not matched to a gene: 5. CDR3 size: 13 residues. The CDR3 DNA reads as TGTGCCAGCAGCCTAAGGGACAGGTACGAGCAGTACTTC. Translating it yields CASSLRDRYEQYF.

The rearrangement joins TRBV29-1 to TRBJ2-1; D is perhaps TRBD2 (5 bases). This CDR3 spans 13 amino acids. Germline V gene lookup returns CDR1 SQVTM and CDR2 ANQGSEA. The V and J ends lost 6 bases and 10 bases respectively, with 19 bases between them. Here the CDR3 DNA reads TGCAGCGTAGCTATCGGGGTGGGATACGAGCAGTTCTTC. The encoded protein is CSVAIGVGYEQFF.

In nucleotides, the CDR3 is TGTGCCAGCAGCGTAGCTACATCCCGCTTCCCGATACAAGAGACCCAGTACTTC. Amino acids: CASSVATSRFPIQETQYF. This chain uses TRBV9 with TRBJ2-5; no clear D. The CDR3 is 18 amino acids. The germline CDR1 and CDR2 sequences are SGDLS and YYNGEE. V gave up 0 bases and J gave up 2 bases, with 20 bases separating them.

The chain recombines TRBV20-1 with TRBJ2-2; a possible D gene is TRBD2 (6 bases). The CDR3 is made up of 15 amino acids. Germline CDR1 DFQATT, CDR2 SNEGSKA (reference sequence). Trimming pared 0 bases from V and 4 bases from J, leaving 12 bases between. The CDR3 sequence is CSARDLKTSTGELFF. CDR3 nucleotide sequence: TGCAGTGCTAGAGATCTGAAGACTAGCACCGGGGAGCTGTTTTTT.

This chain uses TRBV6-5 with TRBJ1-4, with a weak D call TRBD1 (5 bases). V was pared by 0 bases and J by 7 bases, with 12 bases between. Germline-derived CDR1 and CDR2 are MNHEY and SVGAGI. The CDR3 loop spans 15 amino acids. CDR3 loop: CASSYSRTIGEKLFF. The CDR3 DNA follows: TGTGCCAGCAGTTACTCGAGGACAATCGGTGAAAAACTGTTTTTT.

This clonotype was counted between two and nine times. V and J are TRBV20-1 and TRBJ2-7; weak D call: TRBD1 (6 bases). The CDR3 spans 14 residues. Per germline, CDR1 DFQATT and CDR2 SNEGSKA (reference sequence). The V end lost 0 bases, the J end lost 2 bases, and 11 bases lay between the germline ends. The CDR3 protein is CSAREGTLPYEQYF. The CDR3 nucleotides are TGCAGTGCTAGAGAAGGGACATTGCCCTACGAGCAGTACTTC.

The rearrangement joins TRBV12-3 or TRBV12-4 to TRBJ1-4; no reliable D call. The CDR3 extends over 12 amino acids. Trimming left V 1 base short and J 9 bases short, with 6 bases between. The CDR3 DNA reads TGTGCCAGCAGTTTAGGCAGCCAAAAACTGTTTTTT. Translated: CASSLGSQKLFF.

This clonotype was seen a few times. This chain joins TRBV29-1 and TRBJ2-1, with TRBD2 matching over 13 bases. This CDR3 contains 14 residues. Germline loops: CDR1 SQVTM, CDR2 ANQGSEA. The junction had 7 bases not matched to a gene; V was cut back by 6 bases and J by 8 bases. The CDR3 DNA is TGCAGCGTCGTTACTAGCGGGAGGGCTTATGAGCAGTTCTTC. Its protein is CSVVTSGRAYEQFF.

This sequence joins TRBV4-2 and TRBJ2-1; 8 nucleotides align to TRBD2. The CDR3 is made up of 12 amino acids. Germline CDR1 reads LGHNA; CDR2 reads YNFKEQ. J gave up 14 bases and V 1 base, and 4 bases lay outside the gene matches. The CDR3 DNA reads TGTGCCAGCAGCCAAGGTACTAGCGGAGAGTTCTTC. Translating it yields CASSQGTSGEFF.

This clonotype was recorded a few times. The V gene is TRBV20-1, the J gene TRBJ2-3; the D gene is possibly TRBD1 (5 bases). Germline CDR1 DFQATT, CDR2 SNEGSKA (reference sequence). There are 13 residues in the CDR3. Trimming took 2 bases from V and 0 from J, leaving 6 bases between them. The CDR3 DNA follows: TGCAGTGCTAGAAGGGGAAGCACAGATACGCAGTATTTT. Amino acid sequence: CSARRGSTDTQYF.

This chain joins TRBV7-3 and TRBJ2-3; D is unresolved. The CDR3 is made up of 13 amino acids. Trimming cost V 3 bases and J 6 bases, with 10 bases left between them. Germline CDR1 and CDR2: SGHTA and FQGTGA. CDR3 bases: TGTGCCAGCAGCTTTTCCGACTTGGATACGCAGTATTTT. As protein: CASSFSDLDTQYF.

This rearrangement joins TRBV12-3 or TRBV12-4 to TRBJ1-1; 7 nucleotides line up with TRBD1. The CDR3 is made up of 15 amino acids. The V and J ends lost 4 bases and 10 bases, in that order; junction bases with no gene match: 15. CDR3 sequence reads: CASSSTPGQVGGAFF. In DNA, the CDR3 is TGTGCCAGCAGTTCCACCCCCGGACAGGTGGGAGGAGCTTTCTTT.

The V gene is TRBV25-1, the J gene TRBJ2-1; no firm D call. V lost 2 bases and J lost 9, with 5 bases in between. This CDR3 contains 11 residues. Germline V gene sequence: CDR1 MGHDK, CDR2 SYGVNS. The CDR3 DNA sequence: TGTGCCAGCAGTGAAAGCATTGAGCAGTTCTTC. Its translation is CASSESIEQFF.

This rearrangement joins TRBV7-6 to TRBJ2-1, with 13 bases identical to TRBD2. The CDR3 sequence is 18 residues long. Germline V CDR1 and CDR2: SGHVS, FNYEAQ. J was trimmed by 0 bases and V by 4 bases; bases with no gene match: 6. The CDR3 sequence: CASSSSTSGGVSYNEQFF. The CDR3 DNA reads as TGTGCCAGCAGCTCCAGTACTAGCGGGGGGGTCTCCTACAATGAGCAGTTCTTC.